This record looks at one T cell receptor (beta chain) sequence and its context. Its antigen is still unknown. The sample is drawn from a study of cytomegalovirus exposure and HLA in healthy donors. Overall study results and limits: The authors considered a cluster of highly shared sequence variants likely to be a sequencing artifact.

The PCR made use of 60 Vbeta and 13 Jbeta primers. Data came from immunoSEQ multiplex PCR; TCRdb stores just in-frame clones and leaves some out. The table records 150,000 to 200,000 clones, roughly four fifths of them present only once. Material: PBMCs. The clonotype was recovered from a girl aged 5-17 years in good health and CMV-seropositive.

The CDR3 DNA follows: TGTGCCAGCAGCTTAGGAGGGTCCCAAATCTACGAGCAGTACTTC. Its translation: CASSLGGSQIYEQYF. The chain links TRBV7-2 to TRBJ2-7; the D gene is possibly TRBD2 (5 bases). V was pared by 1 base and J by 3 bases, with 13 bases between. The CDR3 is made up of 15 amino acids. In germline, CDR1 is SGHTA, CDR2 FQGNSA.